Shown below are 23 T cell receptor beta chains from a single sample sequenced in a study of blood T cell repertoires in COVID-19 (dated by TCRdb to the early 2020s). The library was produced with the immunoSEQ multiplex PCR assay. The immuneACCESS repertoire file appears here via TCRdb, limited to in-frame rearrangements. These files lack a portion of the clones; in checked studies, under half of the deficit traces to unresolved V genes, and the cause of the others is not known. The sample data list about 370,000 clones, and about 89% of these were observed just once. The ten largest clones represent approximately 3% of the sample. The sample consisted of peripheral blood. The receptors originated from a woman aged 25 to 39 with COVID-19, enrolled during active disease.

This chain uses TRBV18 with TRBJ1-1, with D uncertain. There are 13 residues in the CDR3. With 5 bases removed from V and 2 bases from J, the gap between germline ends came to 9 bases. Germline V gene data show CDR1 as KGHSH and CDR2 as LQKENI. The CDR3 DNA follows: TGTGCCAGCTCAGGACTCCTTAACACTGAAGCTTTCTTT. Its translation is CASSGLLNTEAFF.

The chain carries TRBV3-1 (or the pseudogene TRBV3-2) and TRBJ1-6, with 8 bases that match TRBD1. Germline V lookup: CDR1 LGHDT, CDR2 YNNKEL (reference sequence). The junction had 13 bases not matched to a gene; V was cut back by 7 bases and J by 8 bases. CDR3 size: 16 residues. The CDR3: CASKRGDRYLHSPLHF. The CDR3 coding sequence is TGTGCCAGCAAGAGGGGGGACAGGTACTTACATTCACCCCTCCACTTT.

This chain uses TRBV5-5 with TRBJ1-5; 7 nucleotides align to TRBD1. This CDR3 region has 14 residues. Germline CDR1 reads SGHKS; CDR2 reads YYEKEE (reference sequence). J gave up 4 bases and V 5 bases, and 6 bases lay outside the gene matches. CDR3 protein: CASSRTGQNQPQHF. Written as DNA, the CDR3 is TGTGCCAGCAGTAGGACAGGACAAAATCAGCCCCAGCATTTT.

The chain employs TRBV4-3 and TRBJ1-6; D is perhaps TRBD1 (5 bases). Germline V gives CDR1 LGHNA, CDR2 YSLEER. The CDR3 is 15 amino acids. V lost 0 bases and J lost 7, with 10 bases in between. CDR3: CASSQEVGPNSPLHF. The CDR3 region has the DNA TGCGCCAGCAGCCAAGAAGTGGGGCCGAATTCACCCCTCCACTTT.

The chain carries TRBV5-1 and TRBJ1-1; TRBD1 is a possible D gene (5 bases). CDR1 and CDR2 (germline): SGHRS, YFSETQ. This CDR3 has 14 amino acids. V was clipped by 4 bases and J by 3 bases, with 13 bases between them. This CDR3 reads CASSTVGRDTEAFF. DNA of the CDR3: TGCGCCAGCAGCACCGTGGGGCGAGACACTGAAGCTTTCTTT.

A few counts support this clone. The chain has TRBV4-2 and TRBJ2-3, with 8 bases that match TRBD2. Germline V gives CDR1 LGHNA, CDR2 YNFKEQ. The V gene end was trimmed by 4 bases and the J gene end by 0 bases; junction bases not matched to a gene: 3. The CDR3 is made up of 15 amino acids. DNA for the CDR3: TGTGCCAGCAGCCCGGCTAGCGGGAGCACAGATACGCAGTATTTT. Its protein is CASSPASGSTDTQYF.

The chain joins TRBV7-2 to TRBJ1-5; 7 bases align to TRBD1. This CDR3 spans 14 amino acids. Germline CDR1 is SGHTA and CDR2 is FQGNSA. Trimming took 5 bases from V and 6 from J; bases not matched to a gene: 7. CDR3 sequence: CASSQNRGVQPQHF. CDR3 coding DNA: TGTGCCAGCAGCCAGAACAGGGGAGTTCAGCCCCAGCATTTT.

This chain links TRBV27 with TRBJ2-6; perhaps TRBD1 as D (6 bases). Per germline, CDR1 MNHEY and CDR2 SMNVEV (reference sequence). The CDR3 spans 16 residues. Trimming cost V 3 bases and J 4 bases, with 13 bases left between them. The CDR3 DNA sequence: TGTGCCAGCAGTTTTTCTGGGGGCAACGGGGCCAACGTCCTGACTTTC. This codes for CASSFSGGNGANVLTF.

This chain uses TRBV5-1 with TRBJ2-4; 14 bases are shared with TRBD2. Germline CDR1 is SGHRS and CDR2 is YFSETQ. CDR3 size: 20 residues. The junction had 10 bases not matched to a gene; V was cut back by 2 bases and J by 0 bases. CDR3 sequence reads: CASSFQGTSGSSPAKNIQYF. The CDR3 DNA follows: TGCGCCAGCAGCTTTCAGGGGACTAGCGGGAGCTCCCCAGCCAAAAACATTCAGTACTTC. Looking up the rest from reference TRBV5-1 and TRBJ2-4 gives the full variable domain: KAGVTQTPRYLIKTRGQQVTLSCSPISGHRSVSWYQQTPGQGLQFLFEYFSETQRNKGNFPGRFSGRQFSNSRSEMNVSTLELGDSALYLCASSFQGTSGSSPAKNIQYFGAGTRLSVL.

This clone came up once. This chain's CDR3 is CAWSVQGAGGYTF. The CDR3 nucleotides are TGTGCCTGGAGTGTACAAGGGGCTGGTGGCTACACCTTC. The chain carries TRBV30 and TRBJ1-2; D might be TRBD1 (5 bases). The germline V and J ends were trimmed by 0 bases and 7 bases, with 12 bases remaining between them. Germline lookup yields CDR1 GTSNPN and CDR2 SVGIG (reference sequence). The CDR3 is 13 amino acids.

The rearrangement uses TRBV7-2 and TRBJ2-3; 9 bases line up with TRBD2. Per the germline V gene, CDR1 is SGHTA and CDR2 is FQGNSA. Trimming cost V 0 bases and J 5 bases; bases outside gene matches: 9. The CDR3 is 17 residues long. CDR3 sequence: CASSLAVGAGGVDTQYF. CDR3 sequence (DNA): TGTGCCAGCAGCTTAGCCGTCGGTGCGGGGGGGGTAGATACGCAGTATTTT.

As DNA, the CDR3 is TGTGCCACCAGCAGAGATAATCTGGGGGCGCCGGGAGGCTACACCTTC. It encodes CATSRDNLGAPGGYTF. The rearrangement joins TRBV15 to TRBJ1-2; weak D call: TRBD1 (6 bases). Germline V gene data show CDR1 as LNHNV and CDR2 as YYDKDF (reference sequence). The V end lost 0 bases, the J end lost 8 bases, and 19 bases lay between the germline ends. CDR3 length equals 16 residues.

The CDR3 spells CASSQADGSSYEQYF. In DNA, the CDR3 is TGCGCCAGCAGCCAAGCCGACGGGAGCTCCTACGAGCAGTACTTC. V gene TRBV4-1 combines with J gene TRBJ2-7, with D maybe TRBD2 (6 bases). In germline, CDR1 is MGHRA, CDR2 YSYEKL. The CDR3 is 15 residues long. Trimming pared 1 base from V and 0 bases from J, leaving 10 bases between.

This rearrangement joins TRBV3-1 (or the pseudogene TRBV3-2) to TRBJ2-7; the D gene is possibly TRBD1 (6 bases). Germline CDR1 and CDR2: LGHDT and YNNKEL (reference sequence). The CDR3 covers 14 residues. Deletions cut 1 base from V and 5 bases from J, with 12 bases between. CDR3 protein: CASSQGGLAHEQYF. In nucleotides, the CDR3 is TGTGCCAGCAGCCAAGGGGGGCTGGCCCACGAGCAGTACTTC.

The V and J genes are TRBV27 and TRBJ2-7; possible D gene TRBD1, 6 bases. Germline values: CDR1 MNHEY, CDR2 SMNVEV (reference sequence). Deletions cut 6 bases from V and 2 bases from J, with 20 bases between. The CDR3 extends over 16 amino acids. The CDR3 bases are TGTGCCAGCAGCCCTCTTCCGGGACAAGAAACCTACGAGCAGTACTTC. As protein: CASSPLPGQETYEQYF.

This chain uses TRBV5-1 with TRBJ1-4; D may be TRBD1 (6 bases). This CDR3 spans 17 amino acids. CDR1 SGHRS and CDR2 YFSETQ come from the germline V gene. Trimming took off 4 bases at V and 3 bases at J, with 19 bases between the two ends. The CDR3: CASSPRGASRSNEKLFF. The CDR3 DNA reads as TGCGCCAGCAGCCCCCGGGGGGCGAGTCGGTCTAATGAAAAACTGTTTTTT.

The rearrangement uses TRBV5-1 and TRBJ2-5, with D maybe TRBD1 (5 bases). CDR1 and CDR2 (germline): SGHRS, YFSETQ. The V end was cut by 0 bases, the J end by 2 bases, with 14 bases between. The CDR3 loop spans 16 amino acids. The CDR3 DNA reads TGCGCCAGCAGCTTGGTTACAGGTGGGGTTCAAGAGACCCAGTACTTC. It encodes CASSLVTGGVQETQYF.

The genes are TRBV2 and TRBJ2-7, with a weak D call TRBD2 (5 bases). The CDR3 contains 12 residues. Germline V gene sequence: CDR1 SNHLY, CDR2 FYNNEI. The CDR3 spells CASSEVLLDSIV. The DNA for the CDR3 is TGTGCCAGCAGTGAAGTTTTGTTGGACTCGATCGTC.

This clone was counted a single time. The CDR3 reads CASSFNVQTTEETQYF. In DNA form, the CDR3 reads TGCGCCAGCAGCTTCAATGTACAGACCACCGAAGAGACCCAGTACTTC. The J gene is TRBJ2-5, the V gene TRBV5-1, with D unclear. Germline V gene sequence: CDR1 SGHRS, CDR2 YFSETQ. This CDR3 has 16 amino acids. Trimming pared 2 bases from V and 3 bases from J, leaving 17 bases between.

In the case of this clone: A read error may produce the germline difference seen at one junction end. The chain uses TRBV5-5 and TRBJ2-1; D ambiguous. The germline V gene encodes CDR1 SGHKS and CDR2 YYEKEE (reference sequence). This CDR3 is built from 13 residues. DNA of the CDR3: TGTGCCAGCACCCGGGTGTCCTTCAATGAGCAGTTCTTC. Residues: CASTRVSFNEQFF.

V and J are TRBV6-5 and TRBJ1-2; D is possibly TRBD1 (5 bases). V gave up 5 bases and J gave up 5 bases, with 9 bases separating them. Germline CDR1 MNHEY, CDR2 SVGAGI. The CDR3 is made up of 12 amino acids. This chain's CDR3 is CASSPQVYGYTF. For the CDR3, the DNA is TGTGCCAGCAGTCCACAGGTTTATGGCTACACCTTC.

This clone came up once. The V and J genes are TRBV2 and TRBJ1-6, with 10 bases lining up with TRBD1. From germline, CDR1 is SNHLY and CDR2 FYNNEI. V dropped 4 bases and J dropped 7; count of bases not matched to a gene: 4. The CDR3 extends over 15 amino acids. The CDR3 here is CASSVLTGGNSPLHF. The CDR3 DNA reads TGTGCCAGCAGTGTCCTGACAGGGGGCAATTCACCCCTCCACTTT.

The gene calls are TRBV18 and TRBJ2-7, with 7 bases identical to TRBD1. The V gene end was trimmed by 0 bases and the J gene end by 4 bases; junction bases not matched to a gene: 3. CDR1 and CDR2 from the germline V gene are KGHSH and LQKENI. The CDR3 has 14 amino acids. The CDR3 sequence: CASSPPWDSYEQYV. The CDR3 DNA is TGTGCCAGCTCACCACCCTGGGACAGTTACGAGCAGTACGTC.